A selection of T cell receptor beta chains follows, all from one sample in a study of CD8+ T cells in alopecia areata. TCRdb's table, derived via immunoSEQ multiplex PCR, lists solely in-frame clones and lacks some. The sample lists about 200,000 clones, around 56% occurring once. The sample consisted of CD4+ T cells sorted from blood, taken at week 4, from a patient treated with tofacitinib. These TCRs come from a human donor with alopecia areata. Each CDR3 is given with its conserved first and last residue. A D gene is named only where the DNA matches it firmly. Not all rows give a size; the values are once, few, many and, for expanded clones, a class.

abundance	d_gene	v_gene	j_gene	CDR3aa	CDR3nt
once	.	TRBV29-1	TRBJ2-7	CSVSRQHGYEQYF	TGCAGCGTTTCGAGACAGCATGGCTACGAGCAGTACTTC
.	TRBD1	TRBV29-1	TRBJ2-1	CSVVNRTGVNEQFF	TGCAGCGTTGTGAACCGGACAGGGGTCAATGAGCAGTTCTTC
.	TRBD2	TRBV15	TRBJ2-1	CATSRAAGGYNEQFF	TGTGCCACCAGCAGAGCAGCGGGGGGGTACAATGAGCAGTTCTTC
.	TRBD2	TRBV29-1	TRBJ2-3	CSANSGSGDTQYF	TGCAGCGCCAATAGCGGGTCTGGAGATACGCAGTATTTT
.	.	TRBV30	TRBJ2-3	CASAGASTDTQYF	TGTGCCTCGGCGGGGGCTAGCACAGATACGCAGTATTTT
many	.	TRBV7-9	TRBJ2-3	CASGRASSTDTQYF	TGTGCCAGCGGGCGAGCGTCTAGCACAGATACGCAGTATTTT
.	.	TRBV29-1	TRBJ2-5	CSGTDTIQETQYF	TGCAGCGGCACGGACACGATACAAGAGACCCAGTACTTC
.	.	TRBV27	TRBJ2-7	CASSFLPQDEQYF	TGTGCCAGCAGTTTTCTGCCACAGGACGAGCAGTACTTC
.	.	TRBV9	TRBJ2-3	CASSERPSTDTQYF	TGTGCCAGCAGTGAGCGACCGAGCACAGATACGCAGTATTTT
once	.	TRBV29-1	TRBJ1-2	CSAPRMDYGYTF	TGCAGCGCCCCTCGGATGGACTATGGCTACACCTTC
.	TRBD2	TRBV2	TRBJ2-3	CASRERGGTDTQYF	TGTGCCAGCCGGGAGCGGGGGGGCACAGATACGCAGTATTTT
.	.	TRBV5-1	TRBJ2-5	CASSLDPNQETQYF	TGCGCCAGCAGCCTCGACCCGAACCAAGAGACCCAGTACTTC
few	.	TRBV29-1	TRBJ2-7	CSVEVGRREQYF	TGCAGCGTTGAAGTCGGCAGGAGAGAGCAGTACTTC
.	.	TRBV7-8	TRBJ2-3	CASSLGLYTDTQYF	TGTGCCAGCAGCTTAGGACTTTACACAGATACGCAGTATTTT
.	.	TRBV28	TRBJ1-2	CASSLTRAAANYGYTF	TGTGCCAGCAGTTTAACACGCGCGGCAGCTAACTATGGCTACACCTTC
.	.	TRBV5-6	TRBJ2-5	CASSQYRDGETQYF	TGTGCCAGCAGCCAATACAGGGACGGAGAGACCCAGTACTTC
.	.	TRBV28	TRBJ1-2	CASSLGGSYGYTF	TGTGCCAGCAGTTTAGGAGGTTCTTATGGCTACACCTTC
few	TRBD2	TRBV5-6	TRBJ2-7	CASSLYRGGAYEQYF	TGTGCCAGCAGCTTGTATCGCGGGGGGGCCTACGAGCAGTACTTC
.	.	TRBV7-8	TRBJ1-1	CASSSDLTGEAFF	TGTGCCAGCAGCTCAGACCTAACAGGGGAAGCTTTCTTT
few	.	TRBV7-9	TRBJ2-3	CASSPLVVTDTQYF	TGTGCCAGCAGTCCATTGGTGGTGACAGATACGCAGTATTTT
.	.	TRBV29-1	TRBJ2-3	CSVRGSSTDTQYF	TGCAGCGTTAGAGGTTCTAGCACAGATACGCAGTATTTT
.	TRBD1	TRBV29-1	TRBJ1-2	CSVAADTGGYGYTF	TGCAGCGTCGCAGCTGATACAGGGGGTTATGGCTACACCTTC
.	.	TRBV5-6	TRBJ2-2	CASSLVVRKNTGELFF	TGTGCCAGCAGCTTGGTTGTCAGAAAGAACACCGGGGAGCTGTTTTTT
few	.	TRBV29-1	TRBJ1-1	CSVASTRGTEAFF	TGCAGCGTTGCATCAACTCGGGGCACTGAAGCTTTCTTT
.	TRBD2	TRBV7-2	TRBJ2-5	CASSVAGETQYF	TGTGCCAGCAGCGTAGCGGGAGAGACCCAGTACTTC
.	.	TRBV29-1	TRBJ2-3	CSVEGDGDYTDTQYF	TGCAGCGTTGAAGGTGACGGAGATTACACAGATACGCAGTATTTT
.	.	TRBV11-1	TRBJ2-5	CASSLVDETQYF	TGTGCCAGCAGCTTAGTGGACGAGACCCAGTACTTC
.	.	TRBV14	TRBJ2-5	CASSQATGPWVGQYF	TGTGCCAGCAGCCAAGCCACCGGCCCGTGGGTGGGCCAGTACTTC
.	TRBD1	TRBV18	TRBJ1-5	CASSPGTDQPQHF	TGTGCCAGCTCACCCGGGACAGATCAGCCCCAGCATTTT
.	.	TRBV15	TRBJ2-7	CATICRGPYEQYF	TGTGCCACCATTTGCAGGGGACCCTACGAGCAGTACTTC
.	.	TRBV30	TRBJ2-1	CAWSGYNEQFF	TGTGCCTGGAGCGGCTACAATGAGCAGTTCTTC
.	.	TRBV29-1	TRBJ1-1	CSVDIGGDTEAFF	TGCAGCGTTGATATTGGGGGAGACACTGAAGCTTTCTTT